The TCR beta chain under discussion was sequenced for a study of blood T cell repertoires in COVID-19. After removal of 5 bases from V and 2 bases from J, the junction contained 8 bases not matched to a gene. The CDR3 length is 16 residues. Germline values: CDR1 LNHNV, CDR2 YYDKDF (reference sequence). The data were produced by immunoSEQ multiplex PCR, yet TCRdb's version contains in-frame clones alone and is incomplete. Here the sample spans 100,000 to 150,000 clones, about nine tenths being singletons. This clone came up a few times. The sequencing input was peripheral blood. The chain joins TRBV15 to TRBJ2-3; 9 nucleotides line up with TRBD2. The receptor was isolated from a woman aged 70-85 years with COVID-19, enrolled during active disease. The CDR3, as DNA: TGTGCCACCAGCTCAACCGGGACTAGCTTCACAGATACGCAGTATTTT. Protein product: CATSSTGTSFTDTQYF. Combining the CDR3 with reference TRBV15 and TRBJ2-3 gives the whole variable domain DAMVIQNPRYQVTQFGKPVTLSCSQTLNHNVMYWYQQKSSQAPKLLFHYYDKDFNNEADTPDNFQSRRPNTSFCFLDIRSPGLGDTAMYLCATSSTGTSFTDTQYFGPGTRLTVL.